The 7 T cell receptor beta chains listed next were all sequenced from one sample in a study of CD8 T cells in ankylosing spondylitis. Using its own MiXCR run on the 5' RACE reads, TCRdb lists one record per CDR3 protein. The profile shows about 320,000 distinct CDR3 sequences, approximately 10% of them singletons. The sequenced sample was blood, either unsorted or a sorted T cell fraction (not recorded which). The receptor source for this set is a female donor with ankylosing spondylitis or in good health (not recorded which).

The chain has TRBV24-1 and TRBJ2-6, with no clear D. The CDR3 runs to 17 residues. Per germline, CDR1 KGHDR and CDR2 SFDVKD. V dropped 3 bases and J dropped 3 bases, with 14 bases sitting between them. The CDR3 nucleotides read TGTGCCACCAGTGATAGCTGGGCAGCTAGTGGGGCCAACGTCCTGACTTTC. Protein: CATSDSWAASGANVLTF.

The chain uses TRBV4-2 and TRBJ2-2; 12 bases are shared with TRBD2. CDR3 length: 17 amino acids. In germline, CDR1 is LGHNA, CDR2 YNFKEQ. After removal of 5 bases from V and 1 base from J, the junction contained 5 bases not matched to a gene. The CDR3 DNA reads TGTGCCAGCAGCAAACTAGCGGGGGGACTGAACACCGGGGAGCTGTTTTTT. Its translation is CASSKLAGGLNTGELFF.

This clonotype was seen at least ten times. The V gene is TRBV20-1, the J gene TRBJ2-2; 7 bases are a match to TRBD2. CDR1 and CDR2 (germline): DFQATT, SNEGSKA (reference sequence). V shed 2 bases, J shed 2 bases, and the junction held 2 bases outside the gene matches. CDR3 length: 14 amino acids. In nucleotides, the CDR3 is TGCAGTGCTAGACCGGGACTAAACACCGGGGAGCTGTTTTTT. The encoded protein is CSARPGLNTGELFF.

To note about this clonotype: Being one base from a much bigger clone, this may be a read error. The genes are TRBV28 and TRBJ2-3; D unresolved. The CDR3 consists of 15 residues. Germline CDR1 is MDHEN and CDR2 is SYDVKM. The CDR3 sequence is CASSPRFPFSDRQYF. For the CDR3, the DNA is TGTGCCAGCAGTCCCAGGTTCCCCTTCTCAGATAGGCAGTATTTT. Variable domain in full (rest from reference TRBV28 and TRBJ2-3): DVKVTQSSRYLVKRTGEKVFLECVQDMDHENMFWYRQDPGLGLRLIYFSYDVKMKEKGDIPEGYSVSREKKERFSLILESASTNQTSMYLCASSPRFPFSDRQYFGPGTRLTVL.

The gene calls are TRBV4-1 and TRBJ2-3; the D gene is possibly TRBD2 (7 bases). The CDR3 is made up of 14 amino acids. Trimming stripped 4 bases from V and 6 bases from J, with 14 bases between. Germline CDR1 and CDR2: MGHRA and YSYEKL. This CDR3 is CASSPIGGADTQYF. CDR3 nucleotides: TGCGCCAGCAGCCCCATAGGGGGGGCCGATACGCAGTATTTT.

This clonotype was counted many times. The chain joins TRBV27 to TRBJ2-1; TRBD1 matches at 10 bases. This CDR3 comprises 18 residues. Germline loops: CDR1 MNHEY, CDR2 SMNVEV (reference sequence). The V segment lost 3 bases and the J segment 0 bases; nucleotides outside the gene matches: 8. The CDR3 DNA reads TGTGCCAGCAGTTTTCCGACAGGGGGCCGGAGCTCCTACAATGAGCAGTTCTTC. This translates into CASSFPTGGRSSYNEQFF.

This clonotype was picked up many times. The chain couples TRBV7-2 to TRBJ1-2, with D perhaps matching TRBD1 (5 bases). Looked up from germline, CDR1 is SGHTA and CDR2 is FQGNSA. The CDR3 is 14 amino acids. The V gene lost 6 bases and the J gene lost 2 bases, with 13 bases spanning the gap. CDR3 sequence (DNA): TGTGCCAGCAGTCCCTCGGGGGGGAACTATGGCTACACCTTC. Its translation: CASSPSGGNYGYTF.